These 13 T cell receptor beta chains were all obtained from the same sample, sequenced in a study of blood T cell repertoires in COVID-19. Sequencing used immunoSEQ multiplex PCR; TCRdb keeps in-frame clones, though not all of them. In the table there are about 25,000 clones, 81% of which are singletons. Material: peripheral blood. The source is a man over 45 with active or convalescent COVID-19.

J is TRBJ2-3 and V is TRBV10-2; TRBD1 matches at 8 bases. Trimming at V came to 6 bases and at J to 3 bases, leaving 2 bases not matched to a gene. Germline values: CDR1 WSHSY, CDR2 SAAADI. This CDR3 is 13 amino acids long. CDR3 sequence (DNA): TGCGCCAGCAGCCAGGGGGCTACAGATACGCAGTATTTT. This sequence encodes CASSQGATDTQYF.

This chain uses TRBV6-2 or TRBV6-3 with TRBJ1-2; TRBD1 matches 8 bases. This CDR3 is built from 12 residues. Trimming cost V 5 bases and J 8 bases; bases outside gene matches: 4. Germline CDR1 is MNHEY and CDR2 is SVGEGT. CDR3: CASSDRDRGYTF. The CDR3 DNA sequence: TGTGCCAGCAGTGACCGGGACAGGGGCTACACCTTC.

The rearrangement links TRBV19 to TRBJ2-1; tentative D call: TRBD2 (7 bases). The CDR3 covers 14 residues. The V gene lost 4 bases and the J gene lost 8 bases, with 15 bases spanning the gap. The V gene's germline CDR1 is LNHDA and CDR2 SQIVND (reference sequence). The CDR3 loop reads CASSTWGGFYEQFF. The CDR3 DNA follows: TGTGCCAGTAGTACGTGGGGGGGCTTTTATGAGCAGTTCTTC.

The chain links TRBV6-1 to TRBJ1-2; weak D call: TRBD1 (5 bases). CDR3 size: 15 residues. Trimming pared 2 bases from V and 2 bases from J, leaving 12 bases between. In germline, CDR1 is MNHNS, CDR2 SASEGT. The CDR3 sequence: CASSETTGGNYGYTF. The CDR3 DNA sequence: TGTGCCAGCAGTGAAACAACGGGGGGGAACTATGGCTACACCTTC.

V and J are TRBV2 and TRBJ1-2; the match to TRBD1 covers 9 bases. J was trimmed by 4 bases and V by 8 bases; bases with no gene match: 5. The CDR3 is made up of 13 amino acids. Looked up from germline, CDR1 is SNHLY and CDR2 is FYNNEI. The CDR3 sequence: CASVVGQGYGYTF. In DNA form, the CDR3 reads TGTGCCAGCGTGGTGGGACAGGGCTATGGCTACACCTTC.

The chain links TRBV7-3 to TRBJ2-3; a possible D gene is TRBD1 (5 bases). This CDR3 is 13 amino acids long. CDR1 is SGHTA and CDR2 is FQGTGA in the germline V gene. V gave up 2 bases and J gave up 4 bases, with 7 bases separating them. In nucleotides, the CDR3 is TGTGCCAGCAGCTTACAGGGATCAGATACGCAGTATTTT. This encodes CASSLQGSDTQYF.

This clone was detected only once. The chain employs TRBV14 and TRBJ1-2; D perhaps matches TRBD1 (5 bases). The germline V and J ends were trimmed by 1 base and 7 bases, with 7 bases remaining between them. The V gene's germline CDR1 is SGHDN and CDR2 FVKESK. This CDR3 is 12 amino acids long. CDR3: CASSQGTFGYTF. CDR3 DNA: TGTGCCAGCAGCCAAGGGACATTTGGCTACACCTTC.

The rearrangement links TRBV6-5 to TRBJ1-6; TRBD1 agrees at 8 bases. Unmatched junction bases numbered 8, after V lost 7 bases and J lost 9 bases. CDR1 is MNHEY, CDR2 SVGAGI, per germline. This CDR3 contains 14 residues. CDR3 bases: TGTGCCAGCATTAAACAGGGGGGAGGTTCACCCCTCCACTTT. Translation: CASIKQGGGSPLHF.

As concerns this clone: At the DNA level, this CDR3 is encoded by other sequences in the same sample as well. The V call is TRBV5-1, the J call TRBJ2-3; the D gene is possibly TRBD1 (6 bases). Germline V gene lookup returns CDR1 SGHRS and CDR2 YFSETQ. V lost 3 bases to trimming and J lost 1 base, with 15 bases between them. The CDR3 has 16 residues. CDR3 DNA sequence: TGCGCCAGCAGCTGGGGGCAGGGGTCGGGCACAGATACGCAGTATTTT. This encodes CASSWGQGSGTDTQYF.

This chain joins TRBV7-3 and TRBJ2-3; 14 bases agree with TRBD2. Germline lookup yields CDR1 SGHTA and CDR2 FQGTGA. With 0 bases clipped from V and 8 bases from J, the junction kept 1 base outside the gene matches. CDR3 length: 15 residues. CDR3: CASSLTGTSGGTQYF. The CDR3 DNA is TGTGCCAGCAGCTTAACCGGGACTAGCGGGGGTACGCAGTATTTT.

The chain uses TRBV30 and TRBJ1-4; D is possibly TRBD1 (6 bases). CDR1 and CDR2 from the germline V gene are GTSNPN and SVGIG (reference sequence). Trimming stripped 2 bases from V and 7 bases from J, with 11 bases between. This CDR3 is built from 13 residues. The CDR3: CAWSLGASEKLFF. CDR3 bases: TGTGCCTGGAGTTTGGGGGCCAGTGAAAAACTGTTTTTT.

The chain links TRBV6-2 or TRBV6-3 to TRBJ2-7; D might be TRBD2 (5 bases). V gave up 4 bases and J gave up 0 bases, with 10 bases separating them. The CDR3 contains 14 residues. Germline assignment: CDR1 MNHEY and CDR2 SVGEGT. CDR3 nucleotides: TGTGCCAGCAGTTCCGGACTGGGCTCCTACGAGCAGTACTTC. As protein: CASSSGLGSYEQYF.

CDR3 coding DNA: TGTGCCAGCAGCCAAGATCGACTAGCGGGGGGCAGGAATGAGCAGTTCTTC. Protein: CASSQDRLAGGRNEQFF. The genes are TRBV14 and TRBJ2-1, with TRBD2 identical over 13 bases. After removal of 0 bases from V and 7 bases from J, the junction contained 6 bases not matched to a gene. Germline CDR1 and CDR2: SGHDN and FVKESK. This CDR3 region has 17 residues.